This T cell receptor beta chain emerged from a study of cytomegalovirus exposure and HLA in healthy donors. Study-level results: About 87% or about 30% of the time was how often most TCR beta V segments were productive, according to an earlier analysis.

The CDR3 spans 14 residues. The V and J ends lost 3 bases and 10 bases respectively, with 16 bases between them. The germline V gene encodes CDR1 MDHEN and CDR2 SYDVKM. The PCR employed 60 Vbeta primers together with 13 Jbeta primers. This table comes from immunoSEQ multiplex PCR, and its TCRdb copy is limited to in-frame clones, with some not included. Here the sample spans about 140,000 clones, about 71% being singletons. On this clone itself: Its antigen is as yet unknown.

V gene TRBV28 combines with J gene TRBJ1-5, with a possible D match to TRBD1 (6 bases). The source is an older woman in good health and CMV-seropositive. The sample taken for sequencing was PBMCs. The CDR3 bases are TGTGCCAGCAGTTTGGCGTCAGGGGTTAGACCCCAGCATTTT. Translating gives CASSLASGVRPQHF.